Included here is one TCR beta chain sequence, with context. The record originates from a study of shared clonotypes between healthy human individuals. Study-wide background: A couple of female and a few male donors aged 18 to 49 were enrolled.

This CDR3 contains 15 residues. Germline V CDR1 and CDR2: SGHVS, FNYEAQ. After removal of 5 bases from V and 5 bases from J, the junction contained 4 bases not matched to a gene. Assay: immunoSEQ multiplex PCR; the TCRdb copy retains only in-frame clones and omits some. This table has roughly 400,000 clones, around 96% appearing once. The chain is built from TRBV7-6 and TRBJ2-1; TRBD2 aligns across 12 bases. Sequences were obtained from memory CD8+ T cells sorted from blood. Subset in this sample: CD45RO+ cells pooled with CCR7-negative TemRA cells. The clonotype originates from a man under 40 in good health. The CDR3 spells CASSRLAGDHNEQFF. CDR3 coding DNA: TGTGCCAGCAGCCGACTAGCGGGGGACCACAATGAGCAGTTCTTC.